These T cell receptor beta chains were read from a single sample in a study of post-analysis software for immune sequencing data. Each CDR3 protein is one row after TCRdb ran MiXCR on the PCR reads. The sample holds about 770,000 distinct CDR3 sequences; about 43% are singletons and the top ten take 4.9%. The sample was blood. The receptors derive from a girl between 5 and 17 years old with multiple sclerosis. The CDR3 runs from the conserved cysteine through the conserved F or W. The order of the fields is CDR3 length, D gene, V gene, J gene, CDR3 protein. D genes are given only for firm matches.

>15|TRBD2|TRBV7-9|TRBJ2-1
CASSVVGLAGGEQFF
>13|TRBD1|TRBV29-1|TRBJ2-5
CSVPTGNQETQYF
>15|NA|TRBV3-1|TRBJ2-7
CASSQGVPSSYEQYF
>15|TRBD2|TRBV4-3|TRBJ2-7
CAGSQAGTVSYEQYF
>13|NA|TRBV6-5|TRBJ1-5
CASWQASNQPQHF
>15|NA|TRBV5-1|TRBJ2-2
CASSFYIPNTGELFF
>15|NA|TRBV6-1|TRBJ2-1
CASRQSAADYNEQFF
>14|NA|TRBV5-1|TRBJ2-7
CASTQAPPTYEQYF
>12|NA|TRBV20-1|TRBJ2-3
CTADRGTDTQYF
>15|NA|TRBV4-1|TRBJ2-7
CASGPSDGYFDEQYF
>15|NA|TRBV6-5|TRBJ2-3
CASSYSKFWTDTQYF
>16|NA|TRBV7-2|TRBJ2-1
CASSLGRLASWDEQFF
>11|NA|TRBV24-1|TRBJ2-1
CATSGGGEQFF
>17|TRBD2|TRBV4-2|TRBJ2-3
CASSQEAGAGALDTQYF
>17|TRBD2|TRBV20-1|NA
CSARDPGLAGGRNEQYF
>13|TRBD1|TRBV7-6|TRBJ2-5
CASSLDRVETQYF
>14|NA|TRBV18|TRBJ1-5
CASSPGQENQPQHF
>14|NA|TRBV28|TRBJ1-3
CATLQTGAGNTIYF
>13|NA|TRBV6-6|TRBJ1-2
CASSYGEGYGYTF
>14|NA|TRBV12-3/TRBV12-4|TRBJ2-1
CASSLADLSNEQFF
>14|TRBD2|TRBV5-1|TRBJ2-3
CASSSSGSRDTQYF
>16|TRBD1|TRBV3-1|TRBJ1-2
CASSQDHPGGGYGYTF
>13|NA|TRBV12-3/TRBV12-4|TRBJ2-5
CASSRSAQETQYF
>16|NA|TRBV20-1|TRBJ1-4
CSARDQDSLSNEKLFF
>14|NA|TRBV24-1|TRBJ2-6
CATSGGSGANVLTF
>15|TRBD1|TRBV9|TRBJ2-2
CASSVWDRAPGELFF
>17|NA|TRBV20-1|TRBJ2-6
CSARVDKGITGANVLTF
>11|NA|TRBV6-2/TRBV6-3|TRBJ2-7
CASSYSTEQYF
>15|TRBD2|TRBV20-1|TRBJ2-4
CSASWTRGGADIQYF
>15|TRBD2|TRBV14|TRBJ2-1
CASSHISSGRDEQFF
>13|NA|TRBV29-1|TRBJ1-1
CSVGGQLNTEAFF
>16|TRBD2|TRBV5-1|TRBJ2-2
CASSSASSGNTGELFF
>16|TRBD2|TRBV5-1|TRBJ2-7
CASSLAGGSPHNEQYF
>16|NA|TRBV7-3|TRBJ1-2
CASRPAGGSGGYGYTF
>18|NA|TRBV12-3/TRBV12-4|TRBJ1-6
CASSLVPTLGGHNSPLHF
>17|TRBD2|TRBV7-2|TRBJ2-1
CASSRTSGRLSYNEQFF
>16|TRBD1|TRBV7-9|TRBJ1-2
CASSQQAGTGDYGYTF
>14|NA|TRBV9|TRBJ1-1
CASSHGQPNTEAFF
>15|NA|TRBV9|TRBJ2-1
CASSGGELHYNEQFF
>12|TRBD1|TRBV29-1|TRBJ2-1
CSHRGSINEQFF
>17|TRBD2|TRBV20-1|TRBJ2-4
CSGLNSGAGGGGNIQYF
>15|NA|TRBV9|TRBJ2-1
CASSVSGAPNNEQFF
>13|NA|TRBV7-9|TRBJ1-2
CASSFPAGYGYTF
>21|NA|TRBV20-1|TRBJ2-7
CSARATGETGGSGVSSYEQYF
>14|NA|TRBV18|TRBJ2-5
CASSPKFGSETQYF
>13|NA|TRBV9|TRBJ2-7
CASSVVPGHEQYF
>13|TRBD1|TRBV20-1|TRBJ1-2
CSARETQGASYTF
>16|NA|TRBV6-5|TRBJ2-3
CASKPGGATLTDTQYF
>14|NA|TRBV10-3|TRBJ1-5
CAISESIGDQPQHF
>15|TRBD2|TRBV11-2|TRBJ2-1
CASRIWGLAYNEQFF
>15|NA|TRBV28|TRBJ1-2
CASSGGLGSICGYTF
>13|NA|TRBV6-5|TRBJ2-2
CASSSPASGELFF
>20|TRBD2|TRBV6-6|TRBJ2-3
CASSYPWQVVAGGGTDTQYF
>18|TRBD1|TRBV7-9|TRBJ1-1
CASSRKDRVKLMNTEAFF
>17|NA|TRBV7-9|TRBJ2-3
CASSSPGGVQLENTQYF